This is a list of T cell receptor beta chains from one sample in a study of blood T cell repertoires in COVID-19. TCRdb keeps only in-frame clones here, not all; method: immunoSEQ multiplex PCR. The top ten clones hold 22% of a sample with 150,000 or so clones, about 80% of them seen once. Specimen: peripheral blood. All receptors derive from a woman aged 80 or over with acute or convalescent COVID-19. CDR3s include the opening cysteine and the closing phenylalanine or tryptophan. The D gene is left open where the match is weak. Not all rows give a size; the values are once, few, many and, for expanded clones, a class.

d_call clone_size j_call v_call cdr3_nt cdr3_aa
. . TRBJ2-5 TRBV5-1 TGCGCCAGCAGTCAGGGTTTGGAGACCCAGTACTTC CASSQGLETQYF
TRBD1 . TRBJ2-6 TRBV14 TGTGCCAGCAGCGAAGACAGGGTGGCGGGGGCCAACGTCCTGACTTTC CASSEDRVAGANVLTF
. . TRBJ2-6 TRBV7-9 TGTGCCAGCAGCTTAGTGACAGCTTCGAGCTCTGGGGCCAACGTCCTGACTTTC CASSLVTASSSGANVLTF
TRBD2 once TRBJ2-5 TRBV28 TGTGCCAGCAGTTTTGGGAGCGGGAGGGGGCAAGAGACCCAGTACTTC CASSFGSGRGQETQYF
. . TRBJ1-5 TRBV6-1 TGTGCCAGCAGTGAAGACCGGGAACTACGCCCCCTTAGCAATCAGCCCCAGCATTTT CASSEDRELRPLSNQPQHF
. . TRBJ1-2 TRBV6-6 TGTGCCAGCAGGGAGAGGGAGTATGGCTACACCTTC CASREREYGYTF
. . TRBJ2-1 TRBV5-1 TGCGCCAGCAGCCCTCGACCCCCAGGGGGGAACTACAATGAGCAGTTCTTC CASSPRPPGGNYNEQFF
TRBD2 . TRBJ2-7 TRBV5-1 TGCGCCAGCAGCTTGGCTACTAGCGGGAGCCCACGCGAGCAGTACTTC CASSLATSGSPREQYF
TRBD2 . TRBJ2-7 TRBV7-6 TGTGCCAGCAGCTTAGCGGGACTAGGGGACGAGCAGTACTTC CASSLAGLGDEQYF
. . TRBJ1-6 TRBV5-1 TGCGCCAGCAGCTTGGGAGGCAATAATTCACCCCTCCACTTT CASSLGGNNSPLHF
TRBD2 . TRBJ2-2 TRBV19 TGTGCCAGTAGCTTAGCGGGAGTCGGAGGGGAGCTGTTTTTT CASSLAGVGGELFF
TRBD2 few TRBJ2-1 TRBV9 TGTGCCAGCAGCGAACGAGTGGGAGGGACCTACAATGAGCAGTTCTTC CASSERVGGTYNEQFF
. . TRBJ1-1 TRBV20-1 TGCAGTGCTAGACGGAACACTGAAGCTTTCTTT CSARRNTEAFF
. . TRBJ2-3 TRBV27 TGTGCCAGCAGTTTAAACCCCCTCCGTGGCACCACAGATACGCAGTATTTT CASSLNPLRGTTDTQYF
. . TRBJ1-1 TRBV11-2 TGTGCCAGCCACAGGGCGGTGAACACTGAAGCTTTCTTT CASHRAVNTEAFF
. few TRBJ1-4 TRBV11-2 TGTGCCAGCAGCTTAGTCGACAGGCCTGAAAAACTGTTTTTT CASSLVDRPEKLFF
TRBD2 . TRBJ2-7 TRBV2 TGTGCCAGCAATTTCCCAGGGACTAGCGGGAGGGCCGACCACGAGCAGTACTTC CASNFPGTSGRADHEQYF
. few TRBJ2-7 TRBV25-1 TGTGCCAGCAGCCCAAAGGTGAGGACTCCCTACGAGCAGTACTTC CASSPKVRTPYEQYF
TRBD1 once TRBJ2-7 TRBV5-1 TGCGCCAGCAGCGCAAGGACAGGGAGCGAGCAGTACTTC CASSARTGSEQYF
. few TRBJ1-5 TRBV5-1 TGCGCCAGCAGCTTGTCAGGGATAAGCAATCAGCCCCAGCATTTT CASSLSGISNQPQHF
. . TRBJ2-7 TRBV10-2 TGCGCCAGCAGTGAGCGTAGTTACGAGCAGTACTTC CASSERSYEQYF
TRBD2 . TRBJ2-3 TRBV5-1 TGCGCCAGCAGCTCCTCGCGAGCGGGAAGAGGAGATACGCAGTATTTT CASSSSRAGRGDTQYF
TRBD1 once TRBJ1-2 TRBV30 TGTGCCTGGAGGTTACAGGGGGCGCGTGGCTATGGCTACACCTTC CAWRLQGARGYGYTF
TRBD1 . TRBJ1-1 TRBV29-1 TGCAGCGTTGTCTCGACAGGGGGGACTGAAGCTTTCTTT CSVVSTGGTEAFF
. . TRBJ1-1 TRBV6-1 TGTGCCAGCAGTGAAACGGGGATCTATGGGGAGTCGCCTGAAGCTTTCTTT CASSETGIYGESPEAFF
. . TRBJ1-2 TRBV5-6 TGTGCCAGCAGCCCGGACGACAGTTACTATGGCTACACCTTC CASSPDDSYYGYTF
. . TRBJ2-7 TRBV6-5 TGTGCCAGCGGGGGGAGGACTGGATCGCCCTACGAGCAGTACTTC CASGGRTGSPYEQYF
. . TRBJ1-2 TRBV18 TGTGCCAGCTCACCACTGGCGGGAAGTGGATACACCTTC CASSPLAGSGYTF
. once TRBJ2-1 TRBV7-2 TGTGCCAGCAGCTCTACCAATGAGCAGTTCTTC CASSSTNEQFF
. . TRBJ2-7 TRBV19 TGTGCCAGTAGTATTGGAGGAGCCTACGAGCAGTACTTC CASSIGGAYEQYF
TRBD1 . TRBJ1-6 TRBV2 TGTGCCAGCAGTCAAGGGGGACAGGTTTCCCCCAATTCACCCCTCCACTTT CASSQGGQVSPNSPLHF
TRBD1 . TRBJ1-1 TRBV5-4 TGTGCCAGCAGCCTATCCGGGACAGGGGGCGCTAAAGCTTTCTTT CASSLSGTGGAKAFF
. . TRBJ1-5 TRBV5-8 TGTGCCAGCAGCCCTTTAGATCAGCCCCAGCATTTT CASSPLDQPQHF
. . TRBJ1-1 TRBV27 TGTGCCAGCAGTTCTAACACTGAAGCTTTCTTT CASSSNTEAFF
TRBD1 . TRBJ1-5 TRBV2 TGTGCCAGCAGAGCTACAGGGGGCGTTGGCCAGCCCCAGCATTTT CASRATGGVGQPQHF
. . TRBJ1-1 TRBV5-6 TGTGCCAGCAGCCTCCGGCGGACTGAAGCTTTCTTT CASSLRRTEAFF
. once TRBJ2-1 TRBV19 TGTGCCAGTAGTGCCCACAACAGGGCGGCAAAGAACTACAATGAGCAGTTCTTC CASSAHNRAAKNYNEQFF